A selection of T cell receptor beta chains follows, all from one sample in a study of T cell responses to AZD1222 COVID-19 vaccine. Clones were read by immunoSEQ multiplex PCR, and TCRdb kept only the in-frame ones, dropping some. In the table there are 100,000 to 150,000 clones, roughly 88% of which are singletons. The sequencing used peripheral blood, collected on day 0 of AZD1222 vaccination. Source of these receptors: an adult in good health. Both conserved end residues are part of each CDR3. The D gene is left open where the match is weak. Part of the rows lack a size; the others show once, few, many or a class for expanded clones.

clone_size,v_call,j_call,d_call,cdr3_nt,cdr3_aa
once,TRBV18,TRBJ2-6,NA,TGTGCCAGCTCACCACGAACAGGTCTAGACTCTGGGGCCAACGTCCTGACTTTC,CASSPRTGLDSGANVLTF
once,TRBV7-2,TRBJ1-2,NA,TGTGCCAGCAGCCCCATAAAACCCACAAACTATGGCTACACCTTC,CASSPIKPTNYGYTF
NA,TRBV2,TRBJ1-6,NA,TGTGCCAGCACTCCTTTGAACAGGGATAATTCACCCCTCCACTTT,CASTPLNRDNSPLHF
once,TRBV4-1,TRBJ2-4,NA,TGCGCCAGCAGCCAAGATCCGACAGGGAGGGCTAACATTCAGTACTTC,CASSQDPTGRANIQYF
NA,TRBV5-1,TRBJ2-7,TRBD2,TGCGCCAGCAGCTTGGCGGTGGGGACTACCCAGACCTACGAGCAGTACTTC,CASSLAVGTTQTYEQYF
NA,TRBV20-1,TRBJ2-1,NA,TGCAGTGCTAGAGCATCCAATGAGCAGTTCTTC,CSARASNEQFF
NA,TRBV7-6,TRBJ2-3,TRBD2,TGTGCCAGCAGCTTAGAAGCGGGGGTTAGCACAGATACGCAGTATTTT,CASSLEAGVSTDTQYF
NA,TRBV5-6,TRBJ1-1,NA,TGTGCCAGCAGCTTTGCGGGGGCGGACACTGAAGCTTTCTTT,CASSFAGADTEAFF
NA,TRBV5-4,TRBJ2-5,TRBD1,TGTGCCAGCATCATTTTCGGACAGGGGGAGACCCAGTACTTC,CASIIFGQGETQYF
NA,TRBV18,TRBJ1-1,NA,TGTGCCAGCTCACCACCCCTTTGGGGGGACACTGAAGCTTTCTTT,CASSPPLWGDTEAFF
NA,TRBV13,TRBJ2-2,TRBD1,TGTGCCAGCAGCTCCGGGACAGACAGCACCGGGGAGCTGTTTTTT,CASSSGTDSTGELFF
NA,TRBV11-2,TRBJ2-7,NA,TGTGCCAGCAGCCCCAGGGAAGAGCAGTACTTC,CASSPREEQYF
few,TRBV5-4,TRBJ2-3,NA,TGTGCCAGCAGCTTGGGGGCGCAGTCGACAGATACGCAGTATTTT,CASSLGAQSTDTQYF
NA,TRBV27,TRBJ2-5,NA,TGTGCCAGCAGTCTTGCTGGGGAGGGGGTCCAAGAGACCCAGTACTTC,CASSLAGEGVQETQYF
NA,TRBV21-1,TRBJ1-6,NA,TGTGCCAGCAGCAAAGGCCCAATCCTCTATAATTCACCCCTCCACTTT,CASSKGPILYNSPLHF
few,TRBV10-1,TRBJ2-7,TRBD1,TGCGCCAGCAGTCCCGGGACAGGGGCCTACGAGCAGTACTTC,CASSPGTGAYEQYF
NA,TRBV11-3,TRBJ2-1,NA,TGTGCCAGCAGCTCCCTAGGGGGCTACAATGAGCAGTTCTTC,CASSSLGGYNEQFF
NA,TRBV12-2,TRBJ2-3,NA,TGTGCAAGTCGCTTAACACGAGGGACCCAAGTAAAGTATACGCAGTATTTT,CASRLTRGTQVKYTQYF
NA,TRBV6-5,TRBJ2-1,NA,TGTGCCAGCAGGGAGCGGTATAGCTCCTACAATGAGCAGTTCTTC,CASRERYSSYNEQFF
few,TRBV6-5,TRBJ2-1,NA,TGTGCCAGCAGTTCTCGACAGGCATACAATGAGCAGTTCTTC,CASSSRQAYNEQFF
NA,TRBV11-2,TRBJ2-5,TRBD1,TGTGCCAGCAGCACGGGACAGGGTAGTGAGACCCAGTACTTC,CASSTGQGSETQYF
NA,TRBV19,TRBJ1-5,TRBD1,TGTGCCAGTAGTAATGGGACAGGGCGTCCTAGGCAGCCCCAGCATTTT,CASSNGTGRPRQPQHF